The T cell receptor (beta chain) under discussion was sequenced for a study of beta chain features in type 1 diabetes. Study details: Regarding age, gender and cell yields, patients proved similar to healthy donors.

Whole-study results and caveats: Overrepresentation of cells with high TCR expression could result from cDNA sequencing. TCRB CDR3s from Type 1 diabetes patients were moderately but significantly shorter in all four CD4+ subsets. TCRB repertoires of naive, central memory and Treg cells appeared more similar among patients than among healthy donors. The study notes PCR might favor shorter templates equally in patients and controls.

The CDR3 runs 14 residues. Looked up from germline, CDR1 is GTSNPN and CDR2 is SVGIG (reference sequence). Trimming cost V 4 bases and J 4 bases, with 17 bases left between them. Remarks on this clone: Its antigen remains unknown.

What was sequenced were expressed TCRB transcripts, since all of the isolated RNA had been reverse transcribed. The protocol was immunoSEQ multiplex PCR, while the TCRdb copy is restricted to in-frame clones and leaves out a portion. The data hold hundreds of thousands of clones, with 13% observed a single time. The chain joins TRBV30 to TRBJ2-7, with D possibly called TRBD1 or TRBD2 (5 bases each). Material: naive CD4+ T cells from blood. This sequence was found in a man aged 18 to 30 with type 1 diabetes. The CDR3 bases are TGTGCCTGGACCCCCGGGACGGATCCTTACGAGCAGTACTTC. Translation gives CAWTPGTDPYEQYF.